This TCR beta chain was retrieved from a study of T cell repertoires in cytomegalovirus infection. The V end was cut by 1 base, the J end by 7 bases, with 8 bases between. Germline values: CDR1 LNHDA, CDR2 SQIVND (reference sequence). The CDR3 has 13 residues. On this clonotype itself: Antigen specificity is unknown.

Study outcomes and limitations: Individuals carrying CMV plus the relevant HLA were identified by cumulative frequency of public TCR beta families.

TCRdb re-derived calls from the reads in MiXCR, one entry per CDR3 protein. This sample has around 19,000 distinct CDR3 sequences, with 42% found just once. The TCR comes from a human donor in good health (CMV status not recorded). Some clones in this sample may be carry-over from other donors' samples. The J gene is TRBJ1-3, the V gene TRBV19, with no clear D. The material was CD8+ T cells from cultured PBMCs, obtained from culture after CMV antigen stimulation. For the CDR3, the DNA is TGTGCCAGTAGTATAGCTGGACCGAACACCATATATTTT. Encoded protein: CASSIAGPNTIYF.